This T cell receptor beta chain was identified during a study of blood T cell repertoires in COVID-19. Study information: T cells, B-cell-depleted T cells, or PBMCs supplied cDNA or gDNA.

V gave up 0 bases and J gave up 2 bases; unmatched junction bases: 7. The CDR3 loop spans 17 amino acids. CDR1 is SGDLS and CDR2 is YYNGEE in the germline V gene. In the source study's methods: Amplification of reference gene primers provided the estimated nucleated cell counts. This table comes from immunoSEQ multiplex PCR, and its TCRdb copy is limited to in-frame clones, with some not included. D and trimming were read from the DNA, whereas the V and J calls and clone size are those reported in that table. The table includes some 170,000 clones, roughly 90% detected once. This clone appeared once. Participants' reported clinical history set cohort assignment.

The chain joins TRBV9 to TRBJ2-3, with 9 bases matching TRBD2. The sequencing input was PBMCs or T cells enriched from blood (not recorded which). This sequence originates from a human donor with acute COVID-19. The donor label of this sample is uncertain. The CDR3 bases are TGTGCCAGCAGCGTAGGAGCTAGCGGGGACCTCACAGATACGCAGTATTTT. Protein: CASSVGASGDLTDTQYF.